These 10 T cell receptor beta chains were all obtained from the same sample, sequenced in a study of cytomegalovirus exposure and HLA in healthy donors. With 60 Vbeta and 13 Jbeta primers, the PCR was carried out. Sequencing was performed with immunoSEQ multiplex PCR; in TCRdb, only in-frame clones are kept and a portion is missing. This table holds some 130,000 clones, 80% found once. Source material: PBMCs. These receptors all stem from a woman aged 35 to 49 in good health and CMV-seronegative.

The chain is built from TRBV7-9 and TRBJ1-1; 7 bases line up with TRBD1. This CDR3 is 14 amino acids long. V shed 1 base and J 8 bases; nucleotides not matched to a gene: 7. Per germline, CDR1 SEHNR and CDR2 FQNEAQ (reference sequence). DNA for the CDR3: TGTGCCAGCAGCTTAGGGGGACAGATCGAGGAAGCTTTCTTT. Protein product: CASSLGGQIEEAFF. The whole variable domain, remainder taken from reference TRBV7-9 and TRBJ1-1, is DTGVSQNPRHKITKRGQNVTFRCDPISEHNRLYWYRQTLGQGPEFLTYFQNEAQLEKSRLLSDRFSAERPKGSFSTLEIQRTEQGDSAMYLCASSLGGQIEEAFFGQGTRLTVV.

Here the CDR3 reads CASSELGEVREQFF. The CDR3 nucleotides read TGTGCCAGCAGTGAATTAGGCGAAGTCAGGGAGCAGTTCTTC. The chain recombines TRBV25-1 with TRBJ2-1; D uncertain. This CDR3 contains 14 residues. With 1 base removed from V and 10 bases from J, the gap between germline ends came to 14 bases. Germline lookup yields CDR1 MGHDK and CDR2 SYGVNS.

V gene TRBV10-3 combines with J gene TRBJ2-7, with D tentatively TRBD2 (5 bases). V was pared by 4 bases and J by 4 bases, with 14 bases between. Germline V gene lookup returns CDR1 ENHRY and CDR2 SYGVKD. This CDR3 is 14 amino acids long. CDR3: CAISGGSEKYEQYF. For the CDR3, the DNA is TGTGCCATCAGTGGGGGTAGCGAGAAGTACGAGCAGTACTTC.

This clone was seen a single time. The chain combines TRBV9 with TRBJ2-5, with D possibly being TRBD2 (5 bases). V shed 0 bases and J shed 5 bases, with 11 bases lying between them. The length of the CDR3 is 14 residues. Germline V gene data show CDR1 as SGDLS and CDR2 as YYNGEE. CDR3 amino acids: CASSVAGITETQYF. The CDR3 DNA follows: TGTGCCAGCAGCGTAGCGGGGATAACGGAGACCCAGTACTTC.

The chain has TRBV4-1 and TRBJ2-5; 9 positions agree with TRBD1. The CDR3 runs to 15 residues. Germline V CDR1 and CDR2: MGHRA, YSYEKL. V lost 1 base to trimming and J lost 9 bases; unmatched junction nucleotides: 9. CDR3 loop: CASSQGGTGPPAQYF. CDR3 sequence (DNA): TGCGCCAGCAGCCAAGGGGGGACAGGGCCACCGGCCCAGTACTTC.

This chain connects TRBV7-9 to TRBJ2-7, with 8 nucleotides matching TRBD1. This CDR3 region has 15 residues. After removal of 3 bases from V and 5 bases from J, the junction contained 9 bases not matched to a gene. Germline V CDR1 and CDR2: SEHNR, FQNEAQ (reference sequence). In DNA form, the CDR3 reads TGTGCCAGCAGCTTTTCCGGGACAGGTCAGGACGAGCAGTACTTC. Translation: CASSFSGTGQDEQYF.

This chain uses TRBV28 with TRBJ2-1; 9 positions agree with TRBD1. V dropped 6 bases and J dropped 3; count of bases not matched to a gene: 6. CDR3 length: 15 amino acids. Germline V CDR1 and CDR2: MDHEN, SYDVKM. CDR3 amino acids: CASRHRDRDYNEQFF. DNA of the CDR3: TGTGCCAGCAGGCACCGGGACAGGGACTACAATGAGCAGTTCTTC.

The chain carries TRBV25-1 and TRBJ2-7, with D perhaps TRBD2 (5 bases). CDR3 length: 13 amino acids. Trimming removed 7 bases at V and 2 bases at J, with 12 bases between. Per the germline V gene, CDR1 is MGHDK and CDR2 is SYGVNS. CDR3 sequence: CASTRGYAYEQYF. The CDR3 DNA follows: TGTGCCAGCACCCGGGGATACGCCTACGAGCAGTACTTC.

The rearrangement joins TRBV5-4 to TRBJ1-2; perhaps TRBD1 as D (5 bases). Germline CDR1 SGHNT, CDR2 YYREEE (reference sequence). The CDR3 is 13 amino acids. The V end lost 1 base, the J end lost 4 bases, and 8 bases lay between the germline ends. CDR3 loop: CASSLSQGYGYTF. In nucleotides, the CDR3 is TGTGCCAGCAGCTTGTCCCAGGGCTATGGCTACACCTTC. Based on the CDR3 plus reference TRBV5-4 and TRBJ1-2, the full variable domain is ETGVTQSPTHLIKTRGQQVTLRCSSQSGHNTVSWYQQALGQGPQFIFQYYREEENGRGNFPPRFSGLQFPNYSSELNVNALELDDSALYLCASSLSQGYGYTFGSGTRLTVV.

The J gene is TRBJ2-3, the V gene TRBV27, with a possible D match to TRBD1 (5 bases). V dropped 6 bases and J dropped 2 bases, with 18 bases sitting between them. The CDR3 consists of 16 residues. Germline values: CDR1 MNHEY, CDR2 SMNVEV (reference sequence). CDR3 region: CASSSLGSRDTDTQYF. The CDR3 DNA follows: TGTGCCAGCAGCTCCCTAGGTTCCAGGGACACAGATACGCAGTATTTT.